The clone carrying this T cell receptor beta chain showed up many times. No antigen is known for it. Unmatched junction bases numbered 5, after V lost 1 base and J lost 5 bases. The CDR3 totals 15 residues. Germline-derived CDR1 and CDR2 are KGHSH and LQKENI. The entry originates in a study of response to subunit inactivated influenza vaccine. Study-wide results and limits: Researchers suggested that each seasonal influenza vaccination recruits few new T cells.

TCRdb called the RT-PCR reads again in MiXCR, with one record for every CDR3 protein. Among under 550,000 distinct CDR3 sequences listed, 7.6% were seen once. The chain employs TRBV18 and TRBJ2-1; 7 nucleotides align to TRBD2. This TCR was recovered from a man aged 50 to 69 who received an inactivated influenza vaccine. The sample in question was PBMCs from blood, obtained less than 30 months after vaccination. CDR3 sequence reads: CASSPRRGGNNEQFF. DNA of the CDR3: TGTGCCAGCTCACCACGGCGCGGGGGAAACAATGAGCAGTTCTTC.